This T cell receptor (beta chain) was recorded in a study of CD8 T cells in ankylosing spondylitis. Scientists made TCR beta libraries using quantitative 5'-RACE with molecular barcodes. One entry per CDR3 protein, called by TCRdb with MiXCR from the 5' RACE reads. The sample carries roughly 200,000 distinct CDR3 sequences, more than 25% recorded once. The CDR3 runs 17 residues. J lost 3 bases, V lost 2 bases, and 6 bases had no gene match. Germline CDR1 and CDR2: SGDLS and YYNGEE. The chain employs TRBV9 and TRBJ2-6, with TRBD1 matching over 9 bases. The sequenced sample was blood, either unsorted or a sorted T cell fraction (not recorded which). The sequence came from a male donor with ankylosing spondylitis or in good health (not recorded which). DNA of the CDR3: TGTGCCAGCAGCGTTAGTACAGGGGGCATTGGGGCCAACGTCCTGACTTTC. Translated: CASSVSTGGIGANVLTF. Together with reference TRBV9 and TRBJ2-6, the CDR3 gives the full variable domain: DSGVTQTPKHLITATGQRVTLRCSPRSGDLSVYWYQQSLDQGLQFLIQYYNGEERAKGNILERFSAQQFPDLHSELNLSSLELGDSALYFCASSVSTGGIGANVLTFGAGSRLTVL.